Below are 14 T cell receptor beta chains sequenced from a single sample in a study of OX40 agonist ivuxolimab in advanced cancers. Method: immunoSEQ multiplex PCR; TCRdb's copy keeps in-frame clones and lacks some. In the table there are tens of thousands of clones, 84% of which are singletons. This material consisted of CD4+ or CD8+ T cells sorted from blood, taken in a trial of the OX40 agonist ivuxolimab. The source is an adult with an advanced solid tumor such as melanoma, head and neck, liver or kidney cancer.

The rearrangement links TRBV5-4 to TRBJ2-7; D not certain. Germline CDR1 reads SGHNT; CDR2 reads YYREEE (reference sequence). This CDR3 is built from 12 residues. V shed 4 bases and J shed 2 bases, with 7 bases lying between them. The CDR3 sequence is CASSQDAYEQYF. The CDR3, as DNA: TGTGCCAGCAGCCAAGACGCCTACGAGCAGTACTTC.

The chain combines TRBV30 with TRBJ2-1; D possibly corresponds to TRBD1 (5 bases). The V gene lost 3 bases and the J gene lost 8 bases, with 11 bases spanning the gap. Germline lookup yields CDR1 GTSNPN and CDR2 SVGIG (reference sequence). The length of the CDR3 is 12 residues. CDR3 in amino acids: CAWRRQGDEQFF. The CDR3 DNA follows: TGTGCCTGGAGGAGACAAGGGGATGAGCAGTTCTTC.

J is TRBJ1-2 and V is TRBV7-9, with TRBD1 matching 7 bases. This CDR3 is built from 14 residues. CDR1 is SEHNR and CDR2 is FQNEAQ in the germline V gene (reference sequence). V lost 2 bases, J lost 5 bases, and 5 bases stayed unmatched. CDR3 sequence: CASSLRQGLYGYTF. CDR3 bases: TGTGCCAGCAGCTTAAGACAGGGACTTTATGGCTACACCTTC.

CDR3 amino acids: CASSGGPGGYEQYF. In nucleotides, the CDR3 is TGTGCCAGTAGTGGTGGCCCCGGTGGCTACGAGCAGTACTTC. The chain uses TRBV19 and TRBJ2-7, with D uncertain. Trimming cost V 5 bases and J 3 bases, with 14 bases left between them. In germline, CDR1 is LNHDA, CDR2 SQIVND (reference sequence). The CDR3 runs 14 residues.

Turning to this clone: Additional DNA sequences in this sample encode the identical CDR3. This chain links TRBV11-2 with TRBJ1-1; D perhaps matches TRBD1 (6 bases). This CDR3 region has 16 residues. Trimming cost V 3 bases and J 8 bases, with 22 bases left between them. Germline V gene data show CDR1 as SGHAT and CDR2 as FQNNGV. The chain's CDR3 is CASSFSRDVGGTEAFF. In DNA form, the CDR3 reads TGTGCCAGCAGCTTTTCCCGGGATGTGGGGGGCACCGAAGCTTTCTTT.

As concerns this clone: Additional DNA sequences in this sample encode the identical CDR3. This chain joins TRBV9 and TRBJ2-7; TRBD2 matches at 12 bases. The CDR3 runs to 18 residues. V was clipped by 4 bases and J by 0 bases; unmatched bases: 11. Germline V CDR1 and CDR2: SGDLS, YYNGEE. The chain's CDR3 is CASSSPLAGGDSSYEQYF. DNA of the CDR3: TGTGCCAGCAGCTCACCACTAGCGGGAGGCGACAGCTCCTACGAGCAGTACTTC.

The rearrangement joins TRBV28 to TRBJ1-3, with TRBD1 as a possible D gene (6 bases). The CDR3 has 14 amino acids. V was pared by 7 bases and J by 0 bases, with 10 bases between. The germline V gene has CDR1 MDHEN and CDR2 SYDVKM. The CDR3 DNA sequence: TGTGCCAGCACCTGGGACATCTCTGGAAACACCATATATTTT. Translated, it gives CASTWDISGNTIYF.

The chain employs TRBV7-8 and TRBJ1-5; tentative D call: TRBD1 (6 bases). The CDR3 has 13 amino acids. V was pared by 5 bases and J by 4 bases, with 9 bases between. The germline gives CDR1 SGHVS, CDR2 FQNEAQ. This chain's CDR3 is CASSQDSNQPQHF. CDR3 in DNA: TGTGCCAGCAGCCAGGACAGTAATCAGCCCCAGCATTTT.

The V gene is TRBV5-4, the J gene TRBJ2-5; D is unclear. The ends were cut back, 0 bases at V and 3 bases at J, with 9 bases in the middle. CDR1 SGHNT and CDR2 YYREEE come from the germline V gene (reference sequence). The CDR3 extends over 14 amino acids. This CDR3 reads CASSLEVRKETQYF. The DNA for the CDR3 is TGTGCCAGCAGCTTGGAAGTGCGGAAAGAGACCCAGTACTTC.

The V call is TRBV6-1, the J call TRBJ2-6; D unclear. Germline CDR1 and CDR2: MNHNS and SASEGT. This CDR3 is 15 amino acids long. With 6 bases removed from V and 0 bases from J, the gap between germline ends came to 9 bases. The CDR3 region is CASRDKFSGANVLTF. The CDR3, as DNA: TGTGCCAGCAGAGACAAATTCTCTGGGGCCAACGTCCTGACTTTC.

The CDR3 region has the DNA TGTGCCAGCAGCGCGCATTTGCGTAGCTACAATGAGCAGTTCTTC. Residues: CASSAHLRSYNEQFF. The rearrangement uses TRBV7-2 and TRBJ2-1; D ambiguous. Germline CDR1 is SGHTA and CDR2 is FQGNSA. The V gene lost 5 bases and the J gene lost 3 bases, with 14 bases spanning the gap. This CDR3 has 15 residues.

There are a few counts of this clone. The genes are TRBV28 and TRBJ1-5; no clear D gene. Per germline, CDR1 MDHEN and CDR2 SYDVKM. V dropped 8 bases and J dropped 9 bases, with 11 bases sitting between them. This CDR3 contains 11 residues. Here the CDR3 reads CASGPIVPQHF. The CDR3 bases are TGTGCCAGCGGACCCATTGTGCCCCAGCATTTT.

V usage is TRBV27 and J usage is TRBJ1-6; D is uncertain. Trimming removed 2 bases at V and 4 bases at J, with 6 bases between. The germline V gene has CDR1 MNHEY and CDR2 SMNVEV (reference sequence). The CDR3 length is 14 residues. CDR3 sequence (DNA): TGTGCCAGCAGTTTAATGATTTATAATTCACCCCTCCACTTT. This gives the protein CASSLMIYNSPLHF.

V usage is TRBV11-3 and J usage is TRBJ2-7; D is uncertain. The CDR3 consists of 11 residues. V lost 1 base to trimming and J lost 5 bases, with 3 bases between them. CDR1 is SGHNT, CDR2 YENEEA, per germline. The CDR3 DNA sequence: TGTGCCAGCAGCTTAGGGGACGAGCAGTACTTC. Protein product: CASSLGDEQYF.